The 11 T cell receptor beta chains listed next were all sequenced from one sample in a study of hypomethylating agent response in myelodysplastic syndrome. The table came from immunoSEQ multiplex PCR; TCRdb's copy has only in-frame clones and leaves some out. The data contain about 6,000 clones, approximately 82% of them singletons. The material sequenced was bone marrow, taken before or after starting hypomethylating agent treatment for myelodysplastic syndrome (not recorded which). All receptors derive from a human donor with myelodysplastic syndrome.

The chain is built from TRBV5-4 and TRBJ1-6; D call uncertain. The germline gives CDR1 SGHNT, CDR2 YYREEE (reference sequence). V was shortened by 0 bases and J by 0 bases, with 4 bases between the two germline ends. The CDR3 consists of 15 residues. CDR3 loop: CASSLGSSYNSPLHF. For the CDR3, the DNA is TGTGCCAGCAGCTTGGGAAGCTCCTATAATTCACCCCTCCACTTT.

The chain uses TRBV18 and TRBJ2-5, with D hard to call. Trimming pared 0 bases from V and 5 bases from J, leaving 10 bases between. Germline V gene data show CDR1 as KGHSH and CDR2 as LQKENI. This CDR3 region has 14 residues. The CDR3 DNA reads TGTGCCAGCTCACCACCATCGGATCGGGAGACCCAGTACTTC. It specifies CASSPPSDRETQYF.

This clone occurred once. The J gene is TRBJ1-3, the V gene TRBV6-5, with D possibly being TRBD1 (6 bases). This CDR3 comprises 15 residues. CDR1 is MNHEY and CDR2 is SVGAGI in the germline V gene. V was pared by 0 bases and J by 3 bases, with 9 bases between. The CDR3 coding sequence is TGTGCCAGCAGTTACTCATCCAGGGGTGGAAACACCATATATTTT. The encoded protein is CASSYSSRGGNTIYF.

As regards this clone: Compared with germline, one end of the junction differs, possibly owing to a read error. This chain links TRBV30 with TRBJ1-6, with D unclear. CDR1 is GTSNPN, CDR2 SVGIG, per germline (reference sequence). CDR3 size: 15 residues. CDR3 region: CAWSSLGPLNPPLHF. The CDR3 DNA is TGTGCCTGGAGCAGTCTAGGGCCTCTTAATCCACCCCTCCACTTT.

The CDR3 protein is CASREGQGLEEQYF. The CDR3 DNA follows: TGTGCCAGCAGGGAGGGACAGGGGTTAGAAGAGCAGTACTTC. The rearrangement joins TRBV2 to TRBJ2-7; 10 bases agree with TRBD1. The CDR3 has 14 residues. CDR1 SNHLY and CDR2 FYNNEI come from the germline V gene. The V and J ends lost 6 bases and 7 bases, in that order; junction bases with no gene match: 9.

This clone was seen a handful of times. The rearrangement uses TRBV6-5 and TRBJ1-5; D remains unclear. The length of the CDR3 is 13 residues. Trimming took 4 bases from V and 1 from J, leaving 5 bases between them. The germline CDR1 and CDR2 sequences are MNHEY and SVGAGI. The CDR3: CASSWYSNQPQHF. The CDR3 coding sequence is TGTGCCAGCAGTTGGTACAGCAATCAGCCCCAGCATTTT.

This clone was seen once. This chain links TRBV27 with TRBJ1-1; weak D call: TRBD1 (5 bases). The CDR3 is made up of 14 amino acids. Germline V gene sequence: CDR1 MNHEY, CDR2 SMNVEV (reference sequence). V was trimmed by 4 bases and J by 4 bases, leaving 13 bases between them. The CDR3 region is CASSSPGAGTEAFF. CDR3 bases: TGTGCCAGCAGTTCCCCCGGGGCAGGCACTGAAGCTTTCTTT.

The chain combines TRBV10-3 with TRBJ2-7; D uncertain. Germline-derived CDR1 and CDR2 are ENHRY and SYGVKD. The length of the CDR3 is 15 residues. Trimming cost V 6 bases and J 2 bases, with 17 bases left between them. The CDR3 spells CAIRRLVGGAYEQYF. As DNA, the CDR3 is TGTGCCATCAGGCGCCTAGTTGGTGGAGCCTACGAGCAGTACTTC.

This chain links TRBV4-1 with TRBJ2-3, with D perhaps matching TRBD2 (5 bases). The V end lost 1 base, the J end lost 4 bases, and 15 bases lay between the germline ends. The CDR3 contains 16 residues. Germline V gene lookup returns CDR1 MGHRA and CDR2 YSYEKL. The CDR3 DNA reads TGCGCCAGCAGCCAAGGTAGCGACAAGACCTCAGATACGCAGTATTTT. This sequence encodes CASSQGSDKTSDTQYF.

V usage is TRBV5-4 and J usage is TRBJ2-3; weak D call: TRBD1 (7 bases). Germline-derived CDR1 and CDR2 are SGHNT and YYREEE (reference sequence). The V gene lost 3 bases and the J gene lost 2 bases, with 13 bases spanning the gap. The CDR3 extends over 15 amino acids. The CDR3 nucleotides read TGTGCCAGCAGCTGGGCGGGACAGCTCACAGATACGCAGTATTTT. Residues: CASSWAGQLTDTQYF.

The chain combines TRBV7-8 with TRBJ1-6; no reliable D call. The CDR3 extends over 15 amino acids. Germline V CDR1 and CDR2: SGHVS, FQNEAQ. The ends were cut back, 1 base at V and 7 bases at J, with 11 bases in the middle. CDR3 residues: CASSLVAALNSPLHF. The CDR3 DNA reads TGTGCCAGCAGCTTAGTTGCGGCCTTAAATTCACCCCTCCACTTT. Combining the CDR3 with reference TRBV7-8 and TRBJ1-6 gives the whole variable domain GAGVSQSPRYKVAKRGQDVALRCDPISGHVSLFWYQQALGQGPEFLTYFQNEAQLDKSGLPSDRFFAERPEGSVSTLKIQRTQQEDSAVYLCASSLVAALNSPLHFGNGTRLTVT.